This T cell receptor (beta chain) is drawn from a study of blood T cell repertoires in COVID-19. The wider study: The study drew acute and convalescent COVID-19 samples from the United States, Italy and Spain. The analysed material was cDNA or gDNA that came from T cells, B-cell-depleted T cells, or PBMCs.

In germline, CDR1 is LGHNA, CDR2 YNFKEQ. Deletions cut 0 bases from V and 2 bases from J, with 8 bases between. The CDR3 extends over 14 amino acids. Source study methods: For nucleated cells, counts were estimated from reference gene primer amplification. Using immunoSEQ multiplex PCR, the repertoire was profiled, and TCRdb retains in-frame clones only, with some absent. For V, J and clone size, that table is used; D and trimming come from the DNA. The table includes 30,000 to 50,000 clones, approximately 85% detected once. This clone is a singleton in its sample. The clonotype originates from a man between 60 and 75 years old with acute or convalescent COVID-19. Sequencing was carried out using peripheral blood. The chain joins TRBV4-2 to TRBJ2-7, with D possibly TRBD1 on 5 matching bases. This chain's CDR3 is CASSQDLDTYEQYF. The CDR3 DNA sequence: TGTGCCAGCAGCCAAGACCTGGACACCTACGAGCAGTACTTC.